A single sample gave rise to the 9 T cell receptor beta chains below, sequenced in a study of blood T cell repertoires in COVID-19. The table came from immunoSEQ multiplex PCR; TCRdb's copy has only in-frame clones and leaves some out. Of over 150,000 clones listed, 87% are singletons. Sequences were obtained from PBMCs or T cells enriched from blood (not recorded which). The receptors were gathered from a woman in her fifties or sixties who had recovered from COVID-19.

The J gene is TRBJ2-1, the V gene TRBV27; D perhaps matches TRBD2 (5 bases). Germline V CDR1 and CDR2: MNHEY, SMNVEV (reference sequence). The CDR3 loop spans 13 amino acids. Trimming took off 0 bases at V and 5 bases at J, with 5 bases between the two ends. CDR3 DNA sequence: TGTGCCAGCAGTTTATCCGGGAACAATGAGCAGTTCTTC. It codes for CASSLSGNNEQFF.

This clone was seen just once. Germline and junction disagree at one end, which may indicate a read error. DNA of the CDR3: TGTGCCATTTCCCTCGGCCGGGATTCAAATGAGAAACTGTTTTTT. Its translation: CAISLGRDSNEKLFF. The V gene is TRBV2, the J gene TRBJ1-4; no reliable D call. The CDR3 is 15 residues long. The germline V gene has CDR1 SNHLY and CDR2 FYNNEI.

The V gene is TRBV6-2 or TRBV6-3, the J gene TRBJ2-5; 10 bases line up with TRBD1. After removal of 4 bases from V and 2 bases from J, the junction contained 4 bases not matched to a gene. The CDR3 runs 15 residues. The germline V gene has CDR1 MNHEY and CDR2 SVGEGT. CDR3 nucleotides: TGTGCCAGCAGTTTCCGGACAGGGGGGCAAGAGACCCAGTACTTC. This sequence encodes CASSFRTGGQETQYF.

The chain carries TRBV28 and TRBJ1-5; possible D gene TRBD1, 6 bases. This CDR3 contains 16 residues. Germline V gene data show CDR1 as MDHEN and CDR2 as SYDVKM. V shed 7 bases and J shed 0 bases, with 16 bases lying between them. The chain's CDR3 is CASKSRGHYSNQPQHF. CDR3 nucleotides: TGTGCCAGCAAGTCCAGGGGACATTATAGCAATCAGCCCCAGCATTTT.

The V gene is TRBV2, the J gene TRBJ2-3; maybe TRBD2 (5 bases). V lost 7 bases, J lost 0 bases, and 17 bases lay in between. The CDR3 is made up of 16 amino acids. Germline loops: CDR1 SNHLY, CDR2 FYNNEI. The CDR3 protein is CASKTHPGISTDTQYF. DNA for the CDR3: TGTGCCAGCAAGACTCATCCGGGAATTAGCACAGATACGCAGTATTTT.

In its sample, this clone was seen a few times. The chain carries TRBV11-2 and TRBJ2-7; TRBD2 is a possible D gene (6 bases). The ends were cut back, 0 bases at V and 0 bases at J, with 9 bases in the middle. This CDR3 contains 15 residues. Germline CDR1 SGHAT, CDR2 FQNNGV. In DNA, the CDR3 is TGTGCCAGCAGCTTAGAACTAGCCTACTCCTACGAGCAGTACTTC. Encoded protein: CASSLELAYSYEQYF.

The V gene is TRBV6-2 or TRBV6-3, the J gene TRBJ2-7, with D possibly TRBD1 on 6 matching bases. CDR1 and CDR2 (germline): MNHEY, SVGEGT. The CDR3 covers 19 residues. Trimming took 0 bases from V and 6 from J, leaving 27 bases between them. The CDR3 protein is CASSYSGYGASPWGREQYF. In DNA, the CDR3 is TGTGCCAGCAGTTACTCGGGGTATGGAGCTAGCCCTTGGGGGCGCGAGCAGTACTTC.

The chain has TRBV7-6 and TRBJ1-1; TRBD1 matches at 8 bases. Germline CDR1 reads SGHVS; CDR2 reads FNYEAQ. CDR3 length: 18 residues. The junction had 15 bases not matched to a gene; V was cut back by 5 bases and J by 1 base. In nucleotides, the CDR3 is TGTGCCAGCAGCCCCGTCCCTCAGGGGGCGCGGGGGAACACTGAAGCTTTCTTT. This translates into CASSPVPQGARGNTEAFF.

This chain uses TRBV11-3 with TRBJ2-3; no reliable D call. V was cut by 4 bases and J by 0 bases, with 5 bases left in between. Germline V gene sequence: CDR1 SGHNT, CDR2 YENEEA. The CDR3 has 13 residues. DNA of the CDR3: TGTGCCAGCAGCTCCGGTAGCACAGATACGCAGTATTTT. This codes for CASSSGSTDTQYF.